The sequence of this T cell receptor beta chain was determined in a study of PD-L1 blockade in urothelial cancer. As for the study in general: Analyses used blood from 3 weeks (second dose) and 6 weeks after treatment start. T cells numbered a median of 141,255 in the blood samples.

Synthetic TCR analog templates were spiked into all PCRs individually. The repertoire was sequenced with immunoSEQ multiplex PCR; TCRdb's copy has only in-frame clones and lacks some. This repertoire shows about 95,000 clones, around 89% found once; its top ten account for about 1.6%. As to time point: pretreatment peripheral blood. Germline values: CDR1 SGHVS, CDR2 FQNEAQ. Trimming at V came to 5 bases and at J to 6 bases, leaving 1 base not matched to a gene. The CDR3 length is 13 residues. Sequenced material: PBMCs, taken around atezolizumab (anti-PD-L1) treatment. The chain links TRBV7-8 to TRBJ2-2; 9 bases align to TRBD2. The receptor's source is a man between 60 and 70 years old with urothelial cancer. CDR3 in amino acids: CASSEREAGELFF. The CDR3 DNA sequence: TGTGCCAGCAGCGAGCGGGAGGCCGGGGAGCTGTTTTTT.